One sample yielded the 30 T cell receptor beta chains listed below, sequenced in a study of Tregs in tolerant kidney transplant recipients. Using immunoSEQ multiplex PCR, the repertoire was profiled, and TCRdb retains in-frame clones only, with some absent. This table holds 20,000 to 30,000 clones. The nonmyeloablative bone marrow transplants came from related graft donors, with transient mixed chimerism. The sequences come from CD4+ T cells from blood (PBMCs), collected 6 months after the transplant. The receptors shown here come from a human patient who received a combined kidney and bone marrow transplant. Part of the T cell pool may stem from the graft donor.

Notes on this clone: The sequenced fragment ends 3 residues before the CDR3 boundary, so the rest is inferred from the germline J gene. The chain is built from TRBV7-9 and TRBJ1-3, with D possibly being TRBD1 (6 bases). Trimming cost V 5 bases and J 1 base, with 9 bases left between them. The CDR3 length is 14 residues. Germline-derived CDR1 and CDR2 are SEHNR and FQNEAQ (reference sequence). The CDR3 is CASSQGKSGNTIYF. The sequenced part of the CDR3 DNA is TGTGCCAGCAGCCAGGGGAAATCTGGAAACACC.

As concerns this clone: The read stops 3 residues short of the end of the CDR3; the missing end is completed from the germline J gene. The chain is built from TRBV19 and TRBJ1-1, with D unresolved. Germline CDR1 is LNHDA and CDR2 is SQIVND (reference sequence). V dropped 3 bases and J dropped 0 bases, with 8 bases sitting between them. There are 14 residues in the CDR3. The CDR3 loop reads CASSMSHMNTEAFF. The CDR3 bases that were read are TGTGCCAGTAGTATGAGTCACATGAACACTGAA.

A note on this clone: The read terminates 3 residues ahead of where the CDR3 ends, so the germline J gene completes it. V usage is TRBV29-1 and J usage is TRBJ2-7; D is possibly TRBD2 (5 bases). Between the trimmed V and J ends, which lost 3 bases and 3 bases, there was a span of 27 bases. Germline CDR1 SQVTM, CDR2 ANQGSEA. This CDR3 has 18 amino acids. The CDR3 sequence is CSVEGSDSMEGMGYEQYF. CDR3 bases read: TGCAGCGTTGAGGGATCGGACTCCATGGAAGGTATGGGCTACGAG.

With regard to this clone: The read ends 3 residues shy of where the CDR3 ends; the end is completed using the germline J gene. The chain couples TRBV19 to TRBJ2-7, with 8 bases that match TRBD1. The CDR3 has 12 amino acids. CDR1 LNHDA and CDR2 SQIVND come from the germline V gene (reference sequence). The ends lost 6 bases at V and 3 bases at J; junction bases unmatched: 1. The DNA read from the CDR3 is TGTGCCAGTAGAGACAGGGGCTACGAG. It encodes CASRDRGYE. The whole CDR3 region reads CASRDRGYEQYF.

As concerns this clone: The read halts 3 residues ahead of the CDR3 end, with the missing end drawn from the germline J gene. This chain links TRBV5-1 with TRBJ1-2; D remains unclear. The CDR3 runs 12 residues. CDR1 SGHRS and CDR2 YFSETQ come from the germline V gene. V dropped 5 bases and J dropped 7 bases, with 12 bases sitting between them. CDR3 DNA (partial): TGCGCCAGCAGACCCGACACCTCTGGC. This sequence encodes CASRPDTSG. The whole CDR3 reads CASRPDTSGYTF.

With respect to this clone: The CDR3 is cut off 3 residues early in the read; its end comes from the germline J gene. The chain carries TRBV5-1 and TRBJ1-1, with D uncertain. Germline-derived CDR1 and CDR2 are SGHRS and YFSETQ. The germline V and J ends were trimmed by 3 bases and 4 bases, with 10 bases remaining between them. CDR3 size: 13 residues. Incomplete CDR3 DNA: TGCGCCAGCAGCTATTCTTCGGGCACTGAA. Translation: CASSYSSGTE. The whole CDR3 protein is CASSYSSGTEAFF.

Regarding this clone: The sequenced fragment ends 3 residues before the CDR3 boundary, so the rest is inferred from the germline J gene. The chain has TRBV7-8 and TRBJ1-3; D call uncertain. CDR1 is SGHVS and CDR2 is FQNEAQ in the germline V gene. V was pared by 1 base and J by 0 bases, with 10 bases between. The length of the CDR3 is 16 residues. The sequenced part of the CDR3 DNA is TGTGCCAGCAGCTTAGTGCATACACCCTCTGGAAACACC. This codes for CASSLVHTPSGNT. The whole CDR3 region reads CASSLVHTPSGNTIYF. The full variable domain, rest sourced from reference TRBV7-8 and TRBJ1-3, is GAGVSQSPRYKVAKRGQDVALRCDPISGHVSLFWYQQALGQGPEFLTYFQNEAQLDKSGLPSDRFFAERPEGSVSTLKIQRTQQEDSAVYLCASSLVHTPSGNTIYFGEGSWLTVV.

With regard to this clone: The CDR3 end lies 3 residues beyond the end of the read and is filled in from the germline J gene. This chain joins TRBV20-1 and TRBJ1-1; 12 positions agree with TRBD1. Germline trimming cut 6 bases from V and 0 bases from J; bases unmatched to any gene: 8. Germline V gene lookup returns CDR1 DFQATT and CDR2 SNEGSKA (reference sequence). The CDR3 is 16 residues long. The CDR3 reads CSAPGQGAVMNTEAFF. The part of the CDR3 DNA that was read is TGCAGTGCCCCGGGACAGGGGGCTGTCATGAACACTGAA.

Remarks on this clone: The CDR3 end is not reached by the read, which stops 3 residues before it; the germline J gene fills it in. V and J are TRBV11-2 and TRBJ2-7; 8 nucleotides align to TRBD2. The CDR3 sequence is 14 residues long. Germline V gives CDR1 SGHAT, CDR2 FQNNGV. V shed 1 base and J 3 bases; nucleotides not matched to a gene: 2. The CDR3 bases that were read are TGTGCCAGCAGCTTAGGGCTAGCGGGCTACGAG. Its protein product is CASSLGLAGYE. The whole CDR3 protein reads CASSLGLAGYEQYF. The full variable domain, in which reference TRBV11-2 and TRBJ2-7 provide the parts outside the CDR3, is EAGVAQSPRYKIIEKRQSVAFWCNPISGHATLYWYQQILGQGPKLLIQFQNNGVVDDSQLPKDRFSAERLKGVDSTLKIQPAKLEDSAVYLCASSLGLAGYEQYFGPGTRLTVT.

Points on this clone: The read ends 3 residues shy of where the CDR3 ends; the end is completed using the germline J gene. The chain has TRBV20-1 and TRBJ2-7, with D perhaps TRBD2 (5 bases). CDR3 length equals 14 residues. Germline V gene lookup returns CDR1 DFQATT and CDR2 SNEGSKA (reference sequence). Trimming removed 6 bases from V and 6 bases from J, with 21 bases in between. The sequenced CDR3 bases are TGCAGTGCCCTGGTAACGACAAGCCGGGGCGAG. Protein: CSALVTTSRGE. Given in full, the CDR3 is CSALVTTSRGEQYF.

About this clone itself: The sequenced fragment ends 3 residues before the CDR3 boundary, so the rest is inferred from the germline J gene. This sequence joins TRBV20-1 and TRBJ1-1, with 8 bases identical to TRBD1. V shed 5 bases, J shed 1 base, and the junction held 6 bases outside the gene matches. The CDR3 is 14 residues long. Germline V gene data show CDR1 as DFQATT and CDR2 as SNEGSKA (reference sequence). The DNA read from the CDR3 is TGCAGTGCTGGACGGACAGGGAAGAACACTGAA. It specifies CSAGRTGKNTE. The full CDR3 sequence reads CSAGRTGKNTEAFF.

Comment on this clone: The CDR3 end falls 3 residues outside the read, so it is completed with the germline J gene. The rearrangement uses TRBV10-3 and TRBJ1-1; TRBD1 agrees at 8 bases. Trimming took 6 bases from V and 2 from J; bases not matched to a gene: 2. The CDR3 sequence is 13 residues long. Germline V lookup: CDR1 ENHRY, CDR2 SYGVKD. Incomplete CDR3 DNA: TGTGCCATCAGCACAGGGGGAAACACTGAA. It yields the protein CAISTGGNTE. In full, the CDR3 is CAISTGGNTEAFF.

CDR3 DNA (partial): TGTGCTACTACCAGGGACTTGAGGTCACCC. It encodes CATTRDLRSP. The entire CDR3 protein is CATTRDLRSPLHF. J is TRBJ1-6 and V is TRBV11-2, with D perhaps TRBD1 (5 bases). The CDR3 extends 3 residues past the end of the read, so its final part is completed from the germline J gene. Germline CDR1 reads SGHAT; CDR2 reads FQNNGV. This CDR3 contains 13 residues.

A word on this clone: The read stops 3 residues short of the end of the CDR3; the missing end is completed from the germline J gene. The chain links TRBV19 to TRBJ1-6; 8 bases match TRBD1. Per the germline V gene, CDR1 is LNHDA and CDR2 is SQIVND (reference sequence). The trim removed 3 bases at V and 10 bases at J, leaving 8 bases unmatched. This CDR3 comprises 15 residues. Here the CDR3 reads CASSIGTGGGSPLHF. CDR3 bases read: TGTGCCAGTAGTATTGGGACAGGCGGAGGATCACCC. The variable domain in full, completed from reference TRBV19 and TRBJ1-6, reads DGGITQSPKYLFRKEGQNVTLSCEQNLNHDAMYWYRQDPGQGLRLIYYSQIVNDFQKGDIAEGYSVSREKKESFPLTVTSAQKNPTAFYLCASSIGTGGGSPLHFGNGTRLTVT.

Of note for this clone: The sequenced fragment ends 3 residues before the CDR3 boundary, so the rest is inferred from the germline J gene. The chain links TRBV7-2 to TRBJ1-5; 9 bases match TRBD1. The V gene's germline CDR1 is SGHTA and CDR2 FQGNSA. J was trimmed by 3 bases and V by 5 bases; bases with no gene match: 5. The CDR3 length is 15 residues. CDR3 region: CASSLRTGANQPQHF. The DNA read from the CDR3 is TGTGCCAGCAGCCTTCGGACAGGGGCCAATCAGCCC.

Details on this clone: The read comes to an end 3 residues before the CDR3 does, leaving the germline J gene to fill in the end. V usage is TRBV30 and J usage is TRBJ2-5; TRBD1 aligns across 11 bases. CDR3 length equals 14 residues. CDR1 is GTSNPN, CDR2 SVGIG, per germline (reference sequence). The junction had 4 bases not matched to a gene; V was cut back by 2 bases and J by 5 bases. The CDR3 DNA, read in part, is TGTGCCTGGAGTCGGACAGGGGGCGGGGAGACC. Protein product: CAWSRTGGGET. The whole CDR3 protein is CAWSRTGGGETQYF.

The CDR3 protein is CASSLEGNTEAFF. The part of the CDR3 DNA that was read is TGTGCCAGCAGCTTAGAGGGCAACACTGAA. The V gene is TRBV11-3, the J gene TRBJ1-1; D is undetermined. Read coverage stops 3 residues before the CDR3 terminus; the germline J gene supplies the remainder. With 0 bases removed from V and 2 bases from J, the gap between germline ends came to 4 bases. This CDR3 has 13 residues. Germline V gives CDR1 SGHNT, CDR2 YENEEA. Combining the CDR3 with reference TRBV11-3 and TRBJ1-1 gives the whole variable domain EAGVVQSPRYKIIEKKQPVAFWCNPISGHNTLYWYLQNLGQGPELLIRYENEEAVDDSQLPKDRFSAERLKGVDSTLKIQPAELGDSAVYLCASSLEGNTEAFFGQGTRLTVV.

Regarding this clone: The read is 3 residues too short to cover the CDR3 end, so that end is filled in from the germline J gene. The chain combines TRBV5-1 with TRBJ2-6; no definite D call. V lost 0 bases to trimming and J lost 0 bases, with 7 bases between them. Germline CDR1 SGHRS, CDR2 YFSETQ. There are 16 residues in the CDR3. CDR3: CASSLVYFSGANVLTF. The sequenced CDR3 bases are TGCGCCAGCAGCTTGGTTTACTTCTCTGGGGCCAACGTC. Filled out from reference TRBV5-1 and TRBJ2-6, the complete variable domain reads KAGVTQTPRYLIKTRGQQVTLSCSPISGHRSVSWYQQTPGQGLQFLFEYFSETQRNKGNFPGRFSGRQFSNSRSEMNVSTLELGDSALYLCASSLVYFSGANVLTFGAGSRLTVL.

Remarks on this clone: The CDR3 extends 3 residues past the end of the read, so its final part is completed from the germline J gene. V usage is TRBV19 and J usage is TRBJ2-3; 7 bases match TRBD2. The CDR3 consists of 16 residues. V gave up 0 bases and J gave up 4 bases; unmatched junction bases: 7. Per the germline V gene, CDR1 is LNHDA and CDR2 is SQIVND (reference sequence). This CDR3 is CASSIEGTTPPDTQYF. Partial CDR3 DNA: TGTGCCAGTAGTATAGAAGGGACTACTCCCCCAGATACG. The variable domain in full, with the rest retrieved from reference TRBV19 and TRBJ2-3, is DGGITQSPKYLFRKEGQNVTLSCEQNLNHDAMYWYRQDPGQGLRLIYYSQIVNDFQKGDIAEGYSVSREKKESFPLTVTSAQKNPTAFYLCASSIEGTTPPDTQYFGPGTRLTVL.

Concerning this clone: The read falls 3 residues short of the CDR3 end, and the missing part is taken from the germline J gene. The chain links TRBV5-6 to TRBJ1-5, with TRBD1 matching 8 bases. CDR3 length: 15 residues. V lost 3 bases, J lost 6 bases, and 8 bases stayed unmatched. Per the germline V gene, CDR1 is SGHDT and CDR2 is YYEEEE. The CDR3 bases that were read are TGTGCCAGCAGCTCTGACAGGGGCAAGGGTCAGCCC. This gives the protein CASSSDRGKGQP. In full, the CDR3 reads CASSSDRGKGQPQHF.

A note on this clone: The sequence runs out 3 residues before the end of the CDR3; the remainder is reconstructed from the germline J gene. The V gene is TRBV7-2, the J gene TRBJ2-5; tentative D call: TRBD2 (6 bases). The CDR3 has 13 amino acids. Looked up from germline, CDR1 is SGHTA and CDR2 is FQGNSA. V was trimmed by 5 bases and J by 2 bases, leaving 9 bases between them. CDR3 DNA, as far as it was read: TGTGCCAGCAGCCGGACTATTCAAGAGACC. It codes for CASSRTIQET. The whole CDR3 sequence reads CASSRTIQETQYF.

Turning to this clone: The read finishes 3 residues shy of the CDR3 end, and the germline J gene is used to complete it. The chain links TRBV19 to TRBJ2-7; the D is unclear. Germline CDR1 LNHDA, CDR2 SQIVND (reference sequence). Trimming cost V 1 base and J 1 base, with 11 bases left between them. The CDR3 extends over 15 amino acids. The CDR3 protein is CASSIGQRRSYEQYF. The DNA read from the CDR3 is TGTGCCAGTAGTATAGGGCAGCGAAGATCCTACGAG.

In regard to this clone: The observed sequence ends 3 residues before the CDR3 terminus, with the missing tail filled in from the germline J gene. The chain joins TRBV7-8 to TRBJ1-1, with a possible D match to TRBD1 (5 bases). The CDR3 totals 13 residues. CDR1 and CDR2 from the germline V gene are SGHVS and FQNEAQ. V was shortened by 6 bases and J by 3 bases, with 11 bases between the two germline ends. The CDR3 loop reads CASRLDTYTEAFF. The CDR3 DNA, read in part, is TGTGCCAGCAGATTGGACACTTACACTGAA.

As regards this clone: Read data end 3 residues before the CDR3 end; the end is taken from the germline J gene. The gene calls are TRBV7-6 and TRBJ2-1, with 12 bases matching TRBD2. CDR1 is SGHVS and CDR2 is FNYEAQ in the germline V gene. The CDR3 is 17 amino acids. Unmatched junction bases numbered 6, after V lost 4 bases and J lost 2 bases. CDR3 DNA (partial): TGTGCCAGCAGCTCCCTACTAGCGGGAGGCCCCTACAATGAG. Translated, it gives CASSSLLAGGPYNE. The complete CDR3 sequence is CASSSLLAGGPYNEQFF.

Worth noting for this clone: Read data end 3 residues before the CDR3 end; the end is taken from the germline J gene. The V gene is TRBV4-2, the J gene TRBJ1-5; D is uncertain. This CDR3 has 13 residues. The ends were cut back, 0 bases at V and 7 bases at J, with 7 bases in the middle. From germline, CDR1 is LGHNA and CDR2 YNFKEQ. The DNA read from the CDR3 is TGTGCCAGCAGCCAAGAGGCCAGGCAGCCC. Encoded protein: CASSQEARQP. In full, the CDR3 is CASSQEARQPQHF.

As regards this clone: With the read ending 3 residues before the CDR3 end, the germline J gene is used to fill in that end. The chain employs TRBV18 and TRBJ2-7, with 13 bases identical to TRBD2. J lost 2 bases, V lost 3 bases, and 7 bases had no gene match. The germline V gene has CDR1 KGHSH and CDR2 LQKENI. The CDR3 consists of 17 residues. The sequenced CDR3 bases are TGTGCCAGCTCACCCTATCCCGGACTAGCGGGGGCCTACGAG. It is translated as CASSPYPGLAGAYE. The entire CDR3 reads CASSPYPGLAGAYEQYF.

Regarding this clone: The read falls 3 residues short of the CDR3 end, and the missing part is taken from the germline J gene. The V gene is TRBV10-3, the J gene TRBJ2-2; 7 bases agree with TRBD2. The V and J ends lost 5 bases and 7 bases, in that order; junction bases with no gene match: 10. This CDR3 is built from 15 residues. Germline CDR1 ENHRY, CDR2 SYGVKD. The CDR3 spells CAISTSAGTHGELFF. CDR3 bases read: TGTGCCATCAGTACCTCAGCGGGAACGCACGGGGAG.

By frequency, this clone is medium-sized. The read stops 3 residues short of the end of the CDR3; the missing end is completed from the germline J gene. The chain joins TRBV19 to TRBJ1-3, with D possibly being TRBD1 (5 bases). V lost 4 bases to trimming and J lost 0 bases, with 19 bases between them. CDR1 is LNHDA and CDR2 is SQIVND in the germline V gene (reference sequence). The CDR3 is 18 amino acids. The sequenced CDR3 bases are TGTGCCAGTAGTAAAGGTCGTCAGGAGGGGATCTCTGGAAACACC. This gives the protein CASSKGRQEGISGNT. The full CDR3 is CASSKGRQEGISGNTIYF.

The CDR3 here is CSVVTGGISTDTQYF. The DNA read from the CDR3 is TGCAGCGTTGTTACAGGGGGCATAAGCACAGATACG. The rearrangement joins TRBV29-1 to TRBJ2-3; 9 nucleotides align to TRBD1. The read ends 3 residues early relative to the CDR3; the germline J gene fills the gap. This CDR3 has 15 amino acids. The germline gives CDR1 SQVTM, CDR2 ANQGSEA. The V and J ends lost 4 bases and 0 bases, in that order; junction bases with no gene match: 5.

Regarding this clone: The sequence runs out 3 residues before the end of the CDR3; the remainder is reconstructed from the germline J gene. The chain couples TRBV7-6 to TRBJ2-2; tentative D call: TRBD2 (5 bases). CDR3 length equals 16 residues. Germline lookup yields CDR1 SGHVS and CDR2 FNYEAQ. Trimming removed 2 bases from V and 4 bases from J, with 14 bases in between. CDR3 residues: CASSLTGVGGTGELFF. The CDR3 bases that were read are TGTGCCAGCAGCTTAACCGGGGTCGGAGGCACCGGGGAG. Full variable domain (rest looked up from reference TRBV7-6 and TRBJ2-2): GAGVSQSPRYKVTKRGQDVALRCDPISGHVSLYWYRQALGQGPEFLTYFNYEAQQDKSGLPNDRFSAERPEGSISTLTIQRTEQRDSAMYRCASSLTGVGGTGELFFGEGSRLTVL.